This TCR beta chain is from a study of blood T cell repertoires in COVID-19. Study information: The analysed material was cDNA or gDNA that came from T cells, B-cell-depleted T cells, or PBMCs.

CDR3 length: 15 amino acids. Trimming pared 2 bases from V and 5 bases from J, leaving 13 bases between. CDR1 and CDR2 from the germline V gene are LNHDA and SQIVND (reference sequence). The Seattle site enrolled patients during active infection and followed them longitudinally. Authors' analysis steps: The assay estimated nucleated cells by amplifying reference gene primers. The table came from immunoSEQ multiplex PCR; TCRdb's copy has only in-frame clones and leaves some out. The V and J calls and clone size were taken over from that table, and D and trimming were inferred from the DNA. Of 200,000 to 250,000 clones in the sample, approximately 78% are singletons; the top ten hold under 8.5%.

The TCR sequence derives from a woman of 80 years or more with COVID-19, enrolled during active disease. The rearrangement joins TRBV19 to TRBJ2-1, with TRBD2 as a possible D gene (5 bases). The sequencing sample was made of peripheral blood. The CDR3 DNA is TGTGCCAGTAGTATAAGAGTTGGACTCCACAATGAGCAGTTCTTC. Translated: CASSIRVGLHNEQFF.